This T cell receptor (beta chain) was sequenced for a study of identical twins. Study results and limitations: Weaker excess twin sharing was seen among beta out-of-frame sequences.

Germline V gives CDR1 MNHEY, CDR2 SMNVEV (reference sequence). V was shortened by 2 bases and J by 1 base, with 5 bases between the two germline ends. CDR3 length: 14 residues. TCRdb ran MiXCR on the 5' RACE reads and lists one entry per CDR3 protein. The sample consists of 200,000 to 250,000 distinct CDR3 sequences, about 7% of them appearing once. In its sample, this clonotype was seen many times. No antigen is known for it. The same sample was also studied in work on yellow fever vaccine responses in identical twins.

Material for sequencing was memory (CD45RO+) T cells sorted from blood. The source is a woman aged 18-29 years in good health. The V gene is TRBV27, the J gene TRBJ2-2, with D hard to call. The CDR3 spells CASSLVGNTGELFF. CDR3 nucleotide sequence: TGTGCCAGCAGTTTAGTAGGGAACACCGGGGAGCTGTTTTTT.